A selection of T cell receptor beta chains follows, all from one sample in a study of T cells in Graves' hyperthyroidism and ophthalmopathy. TCRdb re-analysed the multiplex PCR reads in MiXCR, keeping a single row per CDR3 protein. The profile shows 300,000 to 400,000 distinct CDR3 sequences, approximately 15% of them singletons. What was sequenced was blood. These receptors all come from a woman in her twenties or thirties with Graves' hyperthyroidism. The CDR3 runs from the conserved cysteine through the conserved F or W. The order of the fields is CDR3 DNA, CDR3 protein, clone size, D gene, J gene, V gene. The D gene is left open where the match is weak. Size values are once, few and many counts, or a class for expanded clones, and some rows have none.

DNA: TGTGCCAGCAGTCCCGCGGGGAGGGACACTGAAGCTTTCTTT
CDR3: CASSPAGRDTEAFF
size: many
D: NA
J: TRBJ1-1
V: TRBV28

DNA: TGTGCCAGCAGCCCTTTACGGGCCATGAACACTGAAGCTTTCTTT
CDR3: CASSPLRAMNTEAFF
size: many
D: NA
J: TRBJ1-1
V: TRBV14

DNA: TGCGCCAGCAGCCAAGGCGACGGGTCGGGACATACGCAGTATTTT
CDR3: CASSQGDGSGHTQYF
size: few
D: NA
J: TRBJ2-3
V: TRBV4-1

DNA: TGTGCCAGCAGCAGGACCAGGGGGACTAGCGGGAGGGCCTACAATGAGCAGTTCTTC
CDR3: CASSRTRGTSGRAYNEQFF
size: many
D: TRBD2
J: TRBJ2-1
V: TRBV7-8

DNA: TGTGCCAGCAGTAAGCGACTAGCCTATGATTACGAGCAGTACTTC
CDR3: CASSKRLAYDYEQYF
size: few
D: TRBD2
J: TRBJ2-7
V: TRBV27

DNA: TGTGCCACTACCACAGCGAGTCCCTACGAGCAGTACTTC
CDR3: CATTTASPYEQYF
size: many
D: NA
J: TRBJ2-7
V: TRBV2

DNA: TGTGCCATCAGCGCCTCGATAGGTGGGGCCAACGTCCTGACTTTC
CDR3: CAISASIGGANVLTF
size: NA
D: NA
J: TRBJ2-6
V: TRBV10-3

DNA: TGTGCCAGCAGCTCTAGCGGGATGGCAGATACGCAGTATTTT
CDR3: CASSSSGMADTQYF
size: few
D: TRBD2
J: TRBJ2-3
V: TRBV13

DNA: TGTGCCAGCTGGGGGACCGAAGAGACCCAGTACTTC
CDR3: CASWGTEETQYF
size: many
D: NA
J: TRBJ2-5
V: TRBV6-2/TRBV6-3

DNA: TGCAGTGCAGACCGGAGGGCCGGCGAATACAATGAGCAGTTCTTC
CDR3: CSADRRAGEYNEQFF
size: NA
D: NA
J: TRBJ2-1
V: TRBV20-1

DNA: TGTGCCAGCTCTCAACAAGGTTACGGAAACACCATATATTTT
CDR3: CASSQQGYGNTIYF
size: NA
D: NA
J: TRBJ1-3
V: TRBV9

DNA: TGTGCCAGCAGTGGGGGGAGGGTCAGCTCTGGGGCCAACGTCCTGACTTTC
CDR3: CASSGGRVSSGANVLTF
size: NA
D: TRBD2
J: TRBJ2-6
V: TRBV6-4

DNA: TGTGCCAGCAAGGCACGACAGGCCCCCTCTGGGGCCAACGTCCTGACTTTC
CDR3: CASKARQAPSGANVLTF
size: few
D: NA
J: TRBJ2-6
V: TRBV2

DNA: TGTGCCACCAGCAACCCTGGTTCGGGGGAAGTAAGAGCTTTCTTT
CDR3: CATSNPGSGEVRAFF
size: many
D: NA
J: TRBJ1-1
V: TRBV15

DNA: TGTGCCAGCAGCCGAACCACCACGATTAACACTGAAGCTTTCTTT
CDR3: CASSRTTTINTEAFF
size: few
D: NA
J: TRBJ1-1
V: TRBV7-6

DNA: TGTGCCAGCAGGAGGGCCGGAGACGAGCAGTACTTC
CDR3: CASRRAGDEQYF
size: few
D: NA
J: TRBJ2-7
V: TRBV7-2

DNA: TGTGCCAGCAGCCAAGATTCGAGGTCCAATGAGCAGTTCTTC
CDR3: CASSQDSRSNEQFF
size: few
D: NA
J: TRBJ2-1
V: TRBV3-1

DNA: TGTGCCAGCAGCGTAGCGGGAGATACGCAGTATTTT
CDR3: CASSVAGDTQYF
size: few
D: NA
J: TRBJ2-3
V: TRBV9

DNA: TGTGCTAGTGGTTTGTCCGGTCGGGAAGCTTTCTTT
CDR3: CASGLSGREAFF
size: many
D: NA
J: TRBJ1-1
V: TRBV12-5

DNA: TGTGCCAGTAGTATAGCGGGAACGGGATACAATGAGCAGTTCTTC
CDR3: CASSIAGTGYNEQFF
size: NA
D: NA
J: TRBJ2-1
V: TRBV19

DNA: TGTGCCAGCAGTCCCGAGGGACAGGGAACCTATGGCTACACCTTC
CDR3: CASSPEGQGTYGYTF
size: many
D: TRBD1
J: TRBJ1-2
V: TRBV6-2/TRBV6-3

DNA: TGTGCCAGCAGCTTATCCCCCAGGGACAGGGGCAATCAGCCCCAGCATTTT
CDR3: CASSLSPRDRGNQPQHF
size: NA
D: TRBD1
J: TRBJ1-5
V: TRBV11-2

DNA: TGTGCCAGCAGTTTATCCAGGGTCGCCCACGAGCAGTACTTC
CDR3: CASSLSRVAHEQYF
size: many
D: NA
J: TRBJ2-7
V: TRBV27

DNA: TGCGCCAGCAGACTTCAGCTAGCGGGAGGGTACACCGGGGAGCTGTTTTTT
CDR3: CASRLQLAGGYTGELFF
size: few
D: TRBD2
J: TRBJ2-2
V: TRBV10-2